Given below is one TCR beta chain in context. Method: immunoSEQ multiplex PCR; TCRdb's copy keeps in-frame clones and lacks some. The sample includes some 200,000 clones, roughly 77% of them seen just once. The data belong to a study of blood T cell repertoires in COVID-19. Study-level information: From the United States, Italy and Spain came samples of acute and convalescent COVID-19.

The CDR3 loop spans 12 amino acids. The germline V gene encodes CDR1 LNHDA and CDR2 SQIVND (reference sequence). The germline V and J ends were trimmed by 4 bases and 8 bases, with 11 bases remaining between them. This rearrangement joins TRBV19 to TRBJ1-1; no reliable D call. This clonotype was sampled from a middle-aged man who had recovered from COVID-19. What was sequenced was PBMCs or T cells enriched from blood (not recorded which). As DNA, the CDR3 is TGTGCCAGTAGTACGAGAAAGAGGGAAGCTTTCTTT. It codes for CASSTRKREAFF.